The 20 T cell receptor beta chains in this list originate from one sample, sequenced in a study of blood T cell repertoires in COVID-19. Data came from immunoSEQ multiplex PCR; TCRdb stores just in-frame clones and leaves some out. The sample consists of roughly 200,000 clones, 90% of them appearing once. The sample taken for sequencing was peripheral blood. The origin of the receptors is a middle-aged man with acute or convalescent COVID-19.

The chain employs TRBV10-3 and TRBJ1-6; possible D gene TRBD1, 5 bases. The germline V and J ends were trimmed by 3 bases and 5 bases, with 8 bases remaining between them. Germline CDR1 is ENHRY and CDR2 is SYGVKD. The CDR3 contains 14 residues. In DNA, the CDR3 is TGTGCCATCAGTGAAGTCAGGGATAATTCACCCCTCCACTTT. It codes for CAISEVRDNSPLHF.

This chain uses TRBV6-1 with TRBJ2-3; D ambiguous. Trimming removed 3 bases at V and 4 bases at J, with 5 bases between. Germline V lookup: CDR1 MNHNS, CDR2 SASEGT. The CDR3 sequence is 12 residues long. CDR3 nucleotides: TGTGCCAGCAGTGACAGCGCAGATACGCAGTATTTT. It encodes CASSDSADTQYF.

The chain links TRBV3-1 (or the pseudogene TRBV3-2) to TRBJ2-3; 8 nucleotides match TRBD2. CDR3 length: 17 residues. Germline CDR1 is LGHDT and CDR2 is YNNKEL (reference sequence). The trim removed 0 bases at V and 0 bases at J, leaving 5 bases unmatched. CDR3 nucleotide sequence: TGTGCCAGCAGCCAAGATTGGAGGACTAGCAGCACAGATACGCAGTATTTT. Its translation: CASSQDWRTSSTDTQYF.

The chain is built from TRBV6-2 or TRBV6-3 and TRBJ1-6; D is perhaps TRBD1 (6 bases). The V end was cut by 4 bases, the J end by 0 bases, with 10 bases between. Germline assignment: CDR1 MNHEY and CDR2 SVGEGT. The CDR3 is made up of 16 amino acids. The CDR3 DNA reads TGTGCCAGCAGTTCCCAGGGGAGCTCCTATAATTCACCCCTCCACTTT. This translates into CASSSQGSSYNSPLHF.

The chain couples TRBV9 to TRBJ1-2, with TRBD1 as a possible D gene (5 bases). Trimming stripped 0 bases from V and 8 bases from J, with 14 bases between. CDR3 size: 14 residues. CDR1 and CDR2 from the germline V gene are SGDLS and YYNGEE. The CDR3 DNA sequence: TGTGCCAGCAGCGTAGTAGGGGATCGACGAGGCTACACCTTC. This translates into CASSVVGDRRGYTF.

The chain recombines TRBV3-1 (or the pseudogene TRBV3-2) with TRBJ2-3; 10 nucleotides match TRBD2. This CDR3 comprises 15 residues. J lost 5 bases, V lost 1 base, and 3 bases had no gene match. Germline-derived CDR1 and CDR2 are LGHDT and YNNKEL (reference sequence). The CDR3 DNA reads TGTGCCAGCAGCCAAGGCGCTAGCGGGGGAGATACGCAGTATTTT. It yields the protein CASSQGASGGDTQYF.

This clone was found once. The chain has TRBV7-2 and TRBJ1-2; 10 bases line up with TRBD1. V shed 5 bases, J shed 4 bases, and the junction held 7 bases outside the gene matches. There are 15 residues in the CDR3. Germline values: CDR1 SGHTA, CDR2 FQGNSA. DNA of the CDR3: TGTGCCAGCAGCCCTGGGACAGGGGACTTCTATGGCTACACCTTC. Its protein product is CASSPGTGDFYGYTF.

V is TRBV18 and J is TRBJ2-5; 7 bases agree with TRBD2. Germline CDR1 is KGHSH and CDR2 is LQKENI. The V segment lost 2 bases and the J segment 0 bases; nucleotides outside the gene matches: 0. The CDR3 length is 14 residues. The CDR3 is CASSPAGDQETQYF. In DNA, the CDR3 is TGTGCCAGCTCACCAGCGGGGGACCAAGAGACCCAGTACTTC. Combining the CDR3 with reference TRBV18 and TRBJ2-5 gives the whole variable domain NAGVMQNPRHLVRRRGQEARLRCSPMKGHSHVYWYRQLPEEGLKFMVYLQKENIIDESGMPKERFSAEFPKEGPSILRIQQVVRGDSAAYFCASSPAGDQETQYFGPGTRLLVL.

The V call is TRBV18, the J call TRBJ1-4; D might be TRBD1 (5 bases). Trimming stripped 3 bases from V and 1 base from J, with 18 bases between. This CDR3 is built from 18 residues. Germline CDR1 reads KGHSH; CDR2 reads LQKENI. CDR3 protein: CASSPNRGALGTNEKLFF. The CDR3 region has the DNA TGTGCCAGCTCACCCAATAGGGGCGCCCTTGGAACTAATGAAAAACTGTTTTTT.

The DNA of the CDR3 is TGTGCCACCAGCAGAGTTGGGACAGGAGAAAAACTGTTTTTT. Amino acid sequence: CATSRVGTGEKLFF. This chain joins TRBV15 and TRBJ1-4; 8 positions agree with TRBD1. From germline, CDR1 is LNHNV and CDR2 YYDKDF (reference sequence). The V and J ends lost 1 base and 8 bases, in that order; junction bases with no gene match: 3. The CDR3 contains 14 residues.

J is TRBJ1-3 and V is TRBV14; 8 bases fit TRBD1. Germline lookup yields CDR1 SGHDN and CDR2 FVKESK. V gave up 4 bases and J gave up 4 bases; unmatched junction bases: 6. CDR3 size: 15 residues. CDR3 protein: CASSLDRVSGNTIYF. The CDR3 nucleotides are TGTGCCAGCAGCCTGGACAGGGTCTCCGGAAACACCATATATTTT.

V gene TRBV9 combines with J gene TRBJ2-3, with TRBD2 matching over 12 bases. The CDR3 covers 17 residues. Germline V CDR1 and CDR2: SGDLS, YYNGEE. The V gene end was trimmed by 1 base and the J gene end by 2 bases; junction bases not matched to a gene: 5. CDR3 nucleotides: TGTGCCAGCAGCGTACTAGCGGGAGGGCCTAACACAGATACGCAGTATTTT. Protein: CASSVLAGGPNTDTQYF.

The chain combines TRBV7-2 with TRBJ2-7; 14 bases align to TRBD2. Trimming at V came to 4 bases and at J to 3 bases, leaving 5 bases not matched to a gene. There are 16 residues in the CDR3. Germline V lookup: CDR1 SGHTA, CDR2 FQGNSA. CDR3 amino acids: CASSWPGTSGSYEQYF. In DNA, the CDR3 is TGTGCCAGCAGCTGGCCGGGGACTAGCGGGAGCTACGAGCAGTACTTC.

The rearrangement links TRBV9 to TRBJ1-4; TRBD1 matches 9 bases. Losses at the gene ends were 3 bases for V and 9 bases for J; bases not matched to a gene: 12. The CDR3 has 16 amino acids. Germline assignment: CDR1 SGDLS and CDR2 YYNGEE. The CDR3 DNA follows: TGTGCCAGCAGCGGGAGGGGGGACAGGGCGTTGAAAAAACTGTTTTTT. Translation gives CASSGRGDRALKKLFF.

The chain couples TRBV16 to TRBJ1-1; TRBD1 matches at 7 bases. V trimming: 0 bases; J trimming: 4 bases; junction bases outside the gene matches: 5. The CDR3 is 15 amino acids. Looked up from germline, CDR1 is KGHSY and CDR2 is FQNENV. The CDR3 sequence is CASSQSYRGSTEAFF. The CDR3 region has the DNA TGTGCCAGCAGCCAATCCTACAGGGGCAGCACTGAAGCTTTCTTT.

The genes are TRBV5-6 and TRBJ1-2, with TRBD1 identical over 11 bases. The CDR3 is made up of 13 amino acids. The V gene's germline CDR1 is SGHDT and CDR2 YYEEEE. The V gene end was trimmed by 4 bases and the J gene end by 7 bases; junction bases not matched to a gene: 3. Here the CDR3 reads CASSGQGAFGYTF. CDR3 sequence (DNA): TGTGCCAGCAGCGGACAGGGGGCGTTTGGCTACACCTTC. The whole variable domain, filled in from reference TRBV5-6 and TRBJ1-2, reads DAGVTQSPTHLIKTRGQQVTLRCSPKSGHDTVSWYQQALGQGPQFIFQYYEEEERQRGNFPDRFSGHQFPNYSSELNVNALLLGDSALYLCASSGQGAFGYTFGSGTRLTVV.

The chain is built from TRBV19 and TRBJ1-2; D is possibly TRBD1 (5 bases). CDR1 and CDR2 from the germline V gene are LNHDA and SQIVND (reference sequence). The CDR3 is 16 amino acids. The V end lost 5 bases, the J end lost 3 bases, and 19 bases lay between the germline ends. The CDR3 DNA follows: TGTGCCAGTAGTCAGGCAGGGTCCGGACGTGACTATGGCTACACCTTC. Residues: CASSQAGSGRDYGYTF.

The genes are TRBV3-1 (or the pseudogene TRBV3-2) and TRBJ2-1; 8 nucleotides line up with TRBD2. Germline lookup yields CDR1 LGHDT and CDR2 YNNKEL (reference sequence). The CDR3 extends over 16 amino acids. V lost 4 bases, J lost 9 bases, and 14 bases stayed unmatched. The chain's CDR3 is CASSRHPGLGQGEQFF. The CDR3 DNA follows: TGTGCCAGCAGCCGCCACCCGGGACTAGGGCAGGGTGAGCAGTTCTTC.

The CDR3 loop reads CASSYGLGRDEQFF. CDR3 bases: TGTGCCAGCAGTTACGGGTTGGGGAGGGATGAGCAGTTCTTC. The V and J genes are TRBV6-6 and TRBJ2-1; 7 bases map to TRBD2. Germline trimming cut 2 bases from V and 8 bases from J; bases unmatched to any gene: 6. CDR1 and CDR2 (germline): MNHNY, SVGAGI (reference sequence). This CDR3 has 14 residues.

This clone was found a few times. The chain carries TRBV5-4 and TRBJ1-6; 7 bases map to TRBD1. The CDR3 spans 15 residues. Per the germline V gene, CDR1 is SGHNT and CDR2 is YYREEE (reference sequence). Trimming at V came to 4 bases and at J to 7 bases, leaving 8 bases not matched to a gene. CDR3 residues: CASSPPGQRNSPLHF. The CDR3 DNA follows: TGTGCCAGCAGCCCGCCGGGACAGAGAAATTCACCCCTCCACTTT.